The 28 T cell receptor beta chains given below trace back to one sample, sequenced in a study of STAT5B mutations in CD4+ large granular lymphocyte leukemia. Sequencing used immunoSEQ multiplex PCR; TCRdb keeps in-frame clones, though not all of them. The sample contains tens of thousands of clones, roughly three quarters of which appear only once. Sequenced material: CD4+ T cells from blood buffy coats. The receptor set was obtained from a human donor in good health.

This chain joins TRBV5-1 and TRBJ1-6, with no clear D. V was clipped by 1 base and J by 8 bases, with 13 bases between them. CDR1 is SGHRS, CDR2 YFSETQ, per germline. The CDR3 consists of 15 residues. The CDR3 nucleotides read TGCGCCAGCAGCTTGTCGGGCGACGTAGATTCACCCCTCCACTTT. It translates to CASSLSGDVDSPLHF.

This clone was seen a few times. The chain employs TRBV11-3 and TRBJ1-1; D unresolved. The V gene's germline CDR1 is SGHNT and CDR2 YENEEA. The CDR3 spans 13 residues. V was shortened by 5 bases and J by 0 bases, with 7 bases between the two germline ends. The CDR3 spells CASSLRLNTEAFF. The DNA for the CDR3 is TGTGCCAGCAGCCTAAGATTGAACACTGAAGCTTTCTTT.

The chain is built from TRBV25-1 and TRBJ2-3, with TRBD2 identical over 10 bases. The CDR3 runs to 16 residues. V lost 6 bases to trimming and J lost 0 bases; unmatched junction nucleotides: 6. CDR1 is MGHDK, CDR2 SYGVNS, per germline. CDR3 bases: TGTGCCAGCAGCCGCCGTAGCGGGGGGAGCACAGATACGCAGTATTTT. This sequence encodes CASSRRSGGSTDTQYF.

The chain combines TRBV6-5 with TRBJ2-7; weak D call: TRBD1 (6 bases). The CDR3 has 12 residues. Trimming pared 10 bases from V and 4 bases from J, leaving 14 bases between. The germline V gene encodes CDR1 MNHEY and CDR2 SVGAGI. The chain's CDR3 is CATKGVKYEQYF. CDR3 coding DNA: TGTGCCACCAAGGGGGTGAAGTACGAGCAGTACTTC.

The chain employs TRBV28 and TRBJ1-5; 7 positions match TRBD1. The CDR3 consists of 15 residues. V trimming: 7 bases; J trimming: 0 bases; junction bases outside the gene matches: 6. Germline lookup yields CDR1 MDHEN and CDR2 SYDVKM. The CDR3 loop is CASKGARYSNQPQHF. In DNA, the CDR3 is TGTGCCAGCAAGGGGGCCAGGTATAGCAATCAGCCCCAGCATTTT.

The chain employs TRBV6-6 and TRBJ2-1, with 8 bases identical to TRBD2. The CDR3 totals 15 residues. The junction had 4 bases not matched to a gene; V was cut back by 2 bases and J by 4 bases. CDR1 MNHNY and CDR2 SVGAGI come from the germline V gene (reference sequence). The CDR3 loop is CASSYGSGGYNEQFF. CDR3 sequence (DNA): TGTGCCAGCAGTTACGGCAGCGGGGGATACAATGAGCAGTTCTTC.

V gene TRBV7-2 combines with J gene TRBJ1-1; perhaps TRBD1 as D (6 bases). V gave up 2 bases and J gave up 4 bases, with 8 bases separating them. This CDR3 region has 13 residues. Per the germline V gene, CDR1 is SGHTA and CDR2 is FQGNSA. CDR3 residues: CASSLQGFTEAFF. The CDR3 DNA reads as TGTGCCAGCAGCTTACAGGGGTTCACTGAAGCTTTCTTT.

The CDR3 DNA reads as TGTGCCAGCAGCTTAGCGGCCGCCAAACAGTACTTC. Protein: CASSLAAAKQYF. The chain joins TRBV7-2 to TRBJ2-7; D call uncertain. This CDR3 contains 12 residues. V shed 0 bases and J shed 10 bases, with 10 bases lying between them. Germline values: CDR1 SGHTA, CDR2 FQGNSA.

The table lists this clone with a count of one. The chain is built from TRBV5-1 and TRBJ2-2; D unresolved. CDR3 size: 15 residues. CDR1 and CDR2 (germline): SGHRS, YFSETQ. Trimming took off 2 bases at V and 1 base at J, with 9 bases between the two ends. For the CDR3, the DNA is TGCGCCAGCAGCTTTGAAAACCTGAACACCGGGGAGCTGTTTTTT. This sequence encodes CASSFENLNTGELFF.

This clone was seen once. The chain employs TRBV15 and TRBJ2-5; 8 bases fit TRBD1. From germline, CDR1 is LNHNV and CDR2 YYDKDF (reference sequence). Trimming cost V 3 bases and J 1 base; bases outside gene matches: 1. The CDR3 totals 14 residues. The CDR3 sequence is CATSRTGVQETQYF. The CDR3 coding sequence is TGTGCCACCAGCAGGACAGGGGTCCAAGAGACCCAGTACTTC. Based on the CDR3 plus reference TRBV15 and TRBJ2-5, the full variable domain is DAMVIQNPRYQVTQFGKPVTLSCSQTLNHNVMYWYQQKSSQAPKLLFHYYDKDFNNEADTPDNFQSRRPNTSFCFLDIRSPGLGDTAMYLCATSRTGVQETQYFGPGTRLLVL.

This clone showed up just a few times. The rearrangement uses TRBV7-9 and TRBJ1-1, with 9 nucleotides matching TRBD1. This CDR3 is 15 amino acids long. Germline V gives CDR1 SEHNR, CDR2 FQNEAQ (reference sequence). V shed 5 bases, J shed 3 bases, and the junction held 7 bases outside the gene matches. CDR3 loop: CASSAEQGAHTEAFF. The CDR3, as DNA: TGTGCCAGCAGCGCAGAACAGGGGGCACACACTGAAGCTTTCTTT.

In DNA, the CDR3 is TGTGCCCCTCAGGGGGGGCGTGAAGCTTTCTTT. Amino acid sequence: CAPQGGREAFF. The chain uses TRBV19 and TRBJ1-1; TRBD1 agrees at 7 bases. The CDR3 is made up of 11 amino acids. V lost 11 bases to trimming and J lost 7 bases; unmatched junction nucleotides: 7. CDR1 and CDR2 from the germline V gene are LNHDA and SQIVND (reference sequence). Full variable domain (remainder filled in from reference TRBV19 and TRBJ1-1): DGGITQSPKYLFRKEGQNVTLSCEQNLNHDAMYWYRQDPGQGLRLIYYSQIVNDFQKGDIAEGYSVSREKKESFPLTVTSAQKNPTAFYLCAPQGGREAFFGQGTRLTVV.

This sequence joins TRBV5-8 and TRBJ2-7; 9 bases agree with TRBD1. Per the germline V gene, CDR1 is SGHTS and CDR2 is YDEGEE. The CDR3 is 15 amino acids. With 1 base clipped from V and 6 bases from J, the junction kept 8 bases outside the gene matches. Here the CDR3 DNA reads TGTGCCAGCAGCTTGTACGGGACAGGGAGTACCGAGCAGTACTTC. Translation gives CASSLYGTGSTEQYF.

This clone has only a few counts. J is TRBJ1-1 and V is TRBV27; a possible D gene is TRBD1 (5 bases). Germline assignment: CDR1 MNHEY and CDR2 SMNVEV (reference sequence). V lost 9 bases and J lost 10, with 18 bases in between. The CDR3 is 12 amino acids. The DNA of the CDR3 is TGTGCCAGTCTTACCTCTGGGGGATCAGCTTTCTTT. This codes for CASLTSGGSAFF.

The chain joins TRBV7-8 to TRBJ1-5, with a weak D call TRBD1 (5 bases). Deletions cut 2 bases from V and 2 bases from J, with 7 bases between. The germline V gene encodes CDR1 SGHVS and CDR2 FQNEAQ. The CDR3 is 14 amino acids. The CDR3, as DNA: TGTGCCAGCAGCTTATGGGGGGGCAATCAGCCCCAGCATTTT. It yields the protein CASSLWGGNQPQHF.

This clone was counted only a few times. The chain uses TRBV4-1 and TRBJ2-1; D is unclear. Germline V gene data show CDR1 as MGHRA and CDR2 as YSYEKL. The V end lost 2 bases, the J end lost 4 bases, and 15 bases lay between the germline ends. The CDR3 spans 16 residues. CDR3 in amino acids: CASSQLDILNYNEQFF. The CDR3 DNA is TGCGCCAGCAGCCAACTAGACATCCTCAATTACAATGAGCAGTTCTTC.

This clone appeared a few times. This chain links TRBV11-2 with TRBJ2-7; 12 bases agree with TRBD2. With 8 bases clipped from V and 7 bases from J, the junction kept 6 bases outside the gene matches. The length of the CDR3 is 13 residues. Germline V gives CDR1 SGHAT, CDR2 FQNNGV. CDR3 nucleotide sequence: TGTGCCAGCCGGAGACTAGCGGGAGCAGAGCAGTACTTC. Translating gives CASRRLAGAEQYF.

V is TRBV30 and J is TRBJ2-7; D uncertain. This CDR3 region has 11 residues. V lost 1 base and J 6 bases, leaving 7 bases between the germline ends. Germline V gene sequence: CDR1 GTSNPN, CDR2 SVGIG (reference sequence). CDR3 region: CAWSGPAEQYF. Written as DNA, the CDR3 is TGTGCCTGGAGTGGTCCTGCCGAGCAGTACTTC.

In its sample, this clone was seen a few times. The chain joins TRBV7-9 to TRBJ2-2; no clear D gene. The CDR3 has 16 amino acids. Trimming pared 1 base from V and 4 bases from J, leaving 13 bases between. The germline V gene encodes CDR1 SEHNR and CDR2 FQNEAQ (reference sequence). The CDR3 DNA reads as TGTGCCAGCAGCTTAGACAAGCCAGTCAGCACCGGGGAGCTGTTTTTT. Amino acids: CASSLDKPVSTGELFF.

The chain joins TRBV5-4 to TRBJ2-5; D gene unclear. This CDR3 is built from 15 residues. Germline CDR1 is SGHNT and CDR2 is YYREEE (reference sequence). Between the trimmed V and J ends, which lost 4 bases and 2 bases, there was a span of 15 bases. The CDR3 coding sequence is TGTGCCAGCAGCGGCGGTGGTAGTTTACAAGAGACCCAGTACTTC. Amino acid sequence: CASSGGGSLQETQYF.

In its sample, this clone was seen once. The chain links TRBV5-6 to TRBJ2-7; no reliable D call. The CDR3 is made up of 11 amino acids. V was cut by 1 base and J by 5 bases, with 4 bases left in between. Per the germline V gene, CDR1 is SGHDT and CDR2 is YYEEEE. The CDR3 spells CASSLLHEQYF. For the CDR3, the DNA is TGTGCCAGCAGCTTGCTCCACGAGCAGTACTTC.

The chain has TRBV4-1 and TRBJ2-5, with 7 bases that match TRBD2. This CDR3 has 14 amino acids. V gave up 1 base and J gave up 7 bases; unmatched junction bases: 6. Germline V gene data show CDR1 as MGHRA and CDR2 as YSYEKL. CDR3 region: CASSQVRGEGTQYF. The CDR3 DNA reads TGCGCCAGCAGCCAAGTCCGGGGGGAGGGGACCCAGTACTTC.

The chain employs TRBV9 and TRBJ1-1, with D maybe TRBD1 (5 bases). Germline values: CDR1 SGDLS, CDR2 YYNGEE. V lost 3 bases to trimming and J lost 11 bases, with 17 bases between them. This CDR3 has 13 amino acids. The DNA of the CDR3 is TGTGCCAGCAGCGCGACCTGGTCGGGGGAGGCTTTCTTT. It yields the protein CASSATWSGEAFF.

This sequence joins TRBV7-2 and TRBJ1-5, with 7 nucleotides matching TRBD1. CDR3 length: 15 residues. Trimming at V came to 1 base and at J to 3 bases, leaving 3 bases not matched to a gene. The germline V gene encodes CDR1 SGHTA and CDR2 FQGNSA. CDR3 loop: CASSLETGPNQPQHF. Here the CDR3 DNA reads TGTGCCAGCAGCTTAGAGACAGGGCCCAATCAGCCCCAGCATTTT.

The chain employs TRBV2 and TRBJ1-2; no firm D call. Deletions cut 2 bases from V and 3 bases from J, with 7 bases between. Per the germline V gene, CDR1 is SNHLY and CDR2 is FYNNEI. CDR3 length equals 13 residues. The CDR3 loop is CASSERPDYGYTF. In DNA form, the CDR3 reads TGTGCCAGCAGTGAAAGGCCTGACTATGGCTACACCTTC.

V usage is TRBV2 and J usage is TRBJ1-5; TRBD1 matches at 8 bases. The CDR3 runs to 16 residues. From germline, CDR1 is SNHLY and CDR2 FYNNEI. Unmatched junction bases numbered 10, after V lost 8 bases and J lost 1 base. CDR3 in amino acids: CASFSRTGRSNQPQHF. In DNA form, the CDR3 reads TGTGCCAGCTTCTCCCGGACAGGGAGAAGCAATCAGCCCCAGCATTTT.

The rearrangement links TRBV7-2 to TRBJ2-2, with 8 bases identical to TRBD2. There are 17 residues in the CDR3. V trimming: 5 bases; J trimming: 6 bases; junction bases outside the gene matches: 14. Germline V gene lookup returns CDR1 SGHTA and CDR2 FQGNSA. The CDR3 protein is CASSLKRGRLISGELFF. The CDR3 coding sequence is TGTGCCAGCAGCCTGAAGCGGGGGAGATTGATATCCGGGGAGCTGTTTTTT.

The chain recombines TRBV5-1 with TRBJ2-2; 8 nucleotides line up with TRBD2. J lost 6 bases, V lost 9 bases, and 13 bases had no gene match. The CDR3 is 15 amino acids. CDR1 SGHRS and CDR2 YFSETQ come from the germline V gene. CDR3 sequence reads: CATSGSRGGPGELFF. The CDR3 DNA reads TGCGCCACCTCAGGCAGCCGGGGGGGACCCGGGGAGCTGTTTTTT.